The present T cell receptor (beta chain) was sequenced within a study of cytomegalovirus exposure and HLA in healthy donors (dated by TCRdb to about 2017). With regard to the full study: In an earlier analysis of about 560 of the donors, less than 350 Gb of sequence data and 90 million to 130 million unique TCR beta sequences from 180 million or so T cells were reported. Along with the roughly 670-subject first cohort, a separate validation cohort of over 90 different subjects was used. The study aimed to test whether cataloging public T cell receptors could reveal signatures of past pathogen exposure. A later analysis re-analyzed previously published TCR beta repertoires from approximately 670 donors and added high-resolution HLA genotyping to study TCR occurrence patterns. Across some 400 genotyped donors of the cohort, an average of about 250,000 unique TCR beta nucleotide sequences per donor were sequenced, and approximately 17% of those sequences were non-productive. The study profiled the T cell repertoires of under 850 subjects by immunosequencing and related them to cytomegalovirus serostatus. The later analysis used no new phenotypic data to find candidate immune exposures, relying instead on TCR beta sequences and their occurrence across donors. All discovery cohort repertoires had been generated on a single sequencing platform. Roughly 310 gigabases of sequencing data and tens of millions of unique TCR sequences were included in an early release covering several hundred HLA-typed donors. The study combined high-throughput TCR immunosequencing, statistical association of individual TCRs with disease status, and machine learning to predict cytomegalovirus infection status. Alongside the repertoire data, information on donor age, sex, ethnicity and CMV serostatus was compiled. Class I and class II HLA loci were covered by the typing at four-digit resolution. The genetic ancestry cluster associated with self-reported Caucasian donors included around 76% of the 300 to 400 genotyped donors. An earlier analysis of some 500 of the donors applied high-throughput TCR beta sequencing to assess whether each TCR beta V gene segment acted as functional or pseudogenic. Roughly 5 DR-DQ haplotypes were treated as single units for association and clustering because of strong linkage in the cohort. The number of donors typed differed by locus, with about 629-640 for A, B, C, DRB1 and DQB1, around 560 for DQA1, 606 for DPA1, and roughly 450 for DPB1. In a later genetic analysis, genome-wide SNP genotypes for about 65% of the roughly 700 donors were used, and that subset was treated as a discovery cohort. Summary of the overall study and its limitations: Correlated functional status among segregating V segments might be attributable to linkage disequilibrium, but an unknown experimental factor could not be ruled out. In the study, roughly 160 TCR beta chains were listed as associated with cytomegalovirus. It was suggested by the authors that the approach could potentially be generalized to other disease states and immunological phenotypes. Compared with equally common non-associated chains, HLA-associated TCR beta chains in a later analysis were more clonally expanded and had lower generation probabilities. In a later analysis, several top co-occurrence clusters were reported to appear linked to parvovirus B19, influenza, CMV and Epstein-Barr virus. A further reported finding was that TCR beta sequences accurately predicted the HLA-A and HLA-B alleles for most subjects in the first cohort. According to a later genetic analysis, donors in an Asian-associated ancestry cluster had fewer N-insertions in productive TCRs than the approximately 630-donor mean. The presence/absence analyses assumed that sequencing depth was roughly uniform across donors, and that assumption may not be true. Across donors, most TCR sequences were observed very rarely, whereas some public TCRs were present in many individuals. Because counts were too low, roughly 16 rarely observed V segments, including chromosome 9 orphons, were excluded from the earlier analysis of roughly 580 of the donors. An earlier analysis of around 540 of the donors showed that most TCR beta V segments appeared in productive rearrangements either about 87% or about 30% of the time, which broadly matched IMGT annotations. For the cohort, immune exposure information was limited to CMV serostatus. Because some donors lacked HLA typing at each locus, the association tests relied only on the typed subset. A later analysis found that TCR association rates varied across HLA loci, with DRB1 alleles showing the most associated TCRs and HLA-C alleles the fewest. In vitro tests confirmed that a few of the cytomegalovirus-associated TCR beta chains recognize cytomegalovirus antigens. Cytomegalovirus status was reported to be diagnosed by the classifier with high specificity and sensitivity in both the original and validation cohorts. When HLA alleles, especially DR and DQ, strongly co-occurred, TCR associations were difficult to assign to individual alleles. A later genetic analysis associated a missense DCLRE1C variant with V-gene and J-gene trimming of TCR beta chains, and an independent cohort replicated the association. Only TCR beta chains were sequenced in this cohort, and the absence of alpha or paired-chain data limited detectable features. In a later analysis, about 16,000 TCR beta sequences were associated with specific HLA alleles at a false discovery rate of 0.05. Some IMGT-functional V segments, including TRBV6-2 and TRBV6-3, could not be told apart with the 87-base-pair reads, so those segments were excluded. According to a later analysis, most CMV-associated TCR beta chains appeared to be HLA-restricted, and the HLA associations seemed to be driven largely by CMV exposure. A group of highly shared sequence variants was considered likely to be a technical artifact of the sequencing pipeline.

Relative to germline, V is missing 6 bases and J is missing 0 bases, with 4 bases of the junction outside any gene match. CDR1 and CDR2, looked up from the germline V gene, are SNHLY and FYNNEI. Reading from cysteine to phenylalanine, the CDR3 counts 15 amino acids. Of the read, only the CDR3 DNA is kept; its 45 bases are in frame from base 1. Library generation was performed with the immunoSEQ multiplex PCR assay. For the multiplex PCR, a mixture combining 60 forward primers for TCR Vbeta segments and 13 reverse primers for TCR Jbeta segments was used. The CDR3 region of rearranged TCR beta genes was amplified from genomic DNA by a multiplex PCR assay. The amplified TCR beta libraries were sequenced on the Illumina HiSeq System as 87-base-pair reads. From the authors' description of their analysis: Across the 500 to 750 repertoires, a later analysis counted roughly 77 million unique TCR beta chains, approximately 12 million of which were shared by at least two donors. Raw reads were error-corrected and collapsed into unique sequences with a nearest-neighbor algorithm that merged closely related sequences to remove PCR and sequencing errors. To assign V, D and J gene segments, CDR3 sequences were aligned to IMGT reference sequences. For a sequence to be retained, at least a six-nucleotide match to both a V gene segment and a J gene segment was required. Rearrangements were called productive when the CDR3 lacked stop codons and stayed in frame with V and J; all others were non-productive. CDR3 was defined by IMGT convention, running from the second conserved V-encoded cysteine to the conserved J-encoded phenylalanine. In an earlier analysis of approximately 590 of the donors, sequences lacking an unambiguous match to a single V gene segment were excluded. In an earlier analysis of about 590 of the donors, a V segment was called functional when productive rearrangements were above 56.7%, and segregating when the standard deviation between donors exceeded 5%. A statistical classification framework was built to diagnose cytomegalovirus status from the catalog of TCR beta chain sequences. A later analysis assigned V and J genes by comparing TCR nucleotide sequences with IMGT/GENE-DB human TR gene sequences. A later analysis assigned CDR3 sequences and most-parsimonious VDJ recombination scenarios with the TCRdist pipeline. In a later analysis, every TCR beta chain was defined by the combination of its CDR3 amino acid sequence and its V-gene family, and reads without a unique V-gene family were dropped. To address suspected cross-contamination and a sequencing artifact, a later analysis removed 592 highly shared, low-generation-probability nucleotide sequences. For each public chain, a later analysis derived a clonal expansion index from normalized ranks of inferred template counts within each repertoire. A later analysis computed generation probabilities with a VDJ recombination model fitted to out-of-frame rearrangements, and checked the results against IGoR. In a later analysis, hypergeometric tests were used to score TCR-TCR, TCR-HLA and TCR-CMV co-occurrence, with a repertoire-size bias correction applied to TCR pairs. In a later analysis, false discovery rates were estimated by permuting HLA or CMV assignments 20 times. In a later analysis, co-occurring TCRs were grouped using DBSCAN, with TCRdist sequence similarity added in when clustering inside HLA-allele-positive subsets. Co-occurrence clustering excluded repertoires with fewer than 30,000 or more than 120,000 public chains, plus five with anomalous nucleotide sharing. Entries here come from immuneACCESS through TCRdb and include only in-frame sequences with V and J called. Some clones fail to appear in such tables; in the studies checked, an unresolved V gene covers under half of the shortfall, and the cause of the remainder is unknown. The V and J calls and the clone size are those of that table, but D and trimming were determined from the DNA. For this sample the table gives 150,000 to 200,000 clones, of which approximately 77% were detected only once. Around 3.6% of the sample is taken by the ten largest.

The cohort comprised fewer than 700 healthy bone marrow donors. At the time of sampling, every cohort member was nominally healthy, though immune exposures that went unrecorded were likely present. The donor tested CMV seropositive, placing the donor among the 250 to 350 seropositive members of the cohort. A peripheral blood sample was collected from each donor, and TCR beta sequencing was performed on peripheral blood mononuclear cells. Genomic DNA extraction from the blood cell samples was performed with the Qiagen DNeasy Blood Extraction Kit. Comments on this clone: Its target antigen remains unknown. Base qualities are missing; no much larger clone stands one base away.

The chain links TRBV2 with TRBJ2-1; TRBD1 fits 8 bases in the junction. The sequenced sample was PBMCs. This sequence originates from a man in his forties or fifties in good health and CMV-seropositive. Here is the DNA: TGTGCCAGCAGAGCAACAGGGGGCTCCTACAATGAGCAGTTCTTC. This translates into CASRATGGSYNEQFF. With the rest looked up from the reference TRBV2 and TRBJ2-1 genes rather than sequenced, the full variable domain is EPEVTQTPSHQVTQMGQEVILRCVPISNHLYFYWYRQILGQKVEFLVSFYNNEISEKSEIFDDQFSVERPDGSNFTLKIRSTKLEDSAMYFCASRATGGSYNEQFFGPGTRLTVL.